Listed here are 25 T cell receptor beta chains from one sample, sequenced in a study of T cell repertoires in cytomegalovirus infection. TCRdb processed the reads anew with MiXCR; each CDR3 protein has one entry. The repertoire consists of more than 650,000 distinct CDR3 sequences, with 35% to 45% occurring once and the leading ten covering around 2.6%. The source material was PBMCs. The receptor source for this set is a human donor in good health (CMV status not recorded). Some clones in this sample may be carry-over from other donors' samples.

As for this clonotype: The CDR3 end shows no conserved phenylalanine or tryptophan, and so a read error is likely. It is unclear where the CDR3 begins or ends on the DNA, so no DNA is shown, and the CDR3 is as TCRdb lists it. The V and J genes are TRBV6-1 and TRBJ1-6; the table gives TRBD1 as D, unverified against the DNA. Counting both end residues, the CDR3 totals 13 amino acids. The germline gives CDR1 MNHNS, CDR2 SASEGT. The CDR3 sequence: CASSDDRILPVHV.

J is TRBJ2-3 and V is TRBV12-3 or TRBV12-4, with D possibly matching TRBD1 (7 bases). V shed 6 bases and J shed 10 bases, with 14 bases lying between them. The CDR3 extends over 12 amino acids. CDR3 in DNA: TGTGCCAGCAGGTCAGGGGGGATGGCGCAGTATTTT. It encodes CASRSGGMAQYF.

The V and J genes are TRBV19 and TRBJ1-5; 7 nucleotides line up with TRBD1. Trimming removed 0 bases from V and 3 bases from J; junction bases left unmatched: 14. Germline V gene sequence: CDR1 LNHDA, CDR2 SQIVND (reference sequence). CDR3 length: 19 residues. The CDR3 DNA follows: TGTGCCAGTAGTATAGATCGTTTGTCCCGTGACAGGGACAATCAGCCCCAGCATTTT. Amino acids: CASSIDRLSRDRDNQPQHF.

The chain carries TRBV20-1 and TRBJ2-1; 8 bases agree with TRBD1. The CDR3 sequence is 14 residues long. Germline CDR1 and CDR2: DFQATT and SNEGSKA (reference sequence). Trimming cost V 4 bases and J 8 bases; bases outside gene matches: 10. CDR3 in DNA: TGCAGTGCTACGGACAGGGTCGGGACGCATGAGCAGTTCTTC. Amino acids: CSATDRVGTHEQFF.

This clonotype showed up just a few times. The chain uses TRBV7-2 and TRBJ1-2; possibly TRBD1 for D (6 bases). Germline CDR1 is SGHTA and CDR2 is FQGNSA. The CDR3 consists of 13 residues. V dropped 5 bases and J dropped 9 bases, with 16 bases sitting between them. Here the CDR3 reads CASSPRGGQSYTF. Here the CDR3 DNA reads TGTGCCAGCAGCCCCCGGGGGGGCCAGAGCTACACCTTC.

The chain combines TRBV7-6 with TRBJ2-1, with D maybe TRBD2 (7 bases). The CDR3 loop spans 14 amino acids. The ends were cut back, 8 bases at V and 10 bases at J, with 21 bases in the middle. Per germline, CDR1 SGHVS and CDR2 FNYEAQ. The CDR3 spells CASVGRGGITEQFF. The CDR3 region has the DNA TGTGCCAGCGTGGGTAGGGGGGGAATAACGGAGCAGTTCTTC.

The rearrangement joins TRBV12-3 or TRBV12-4 to TRBJ1-2; D remains unclear. This CDR3 region has 13 residues. V lost 3 bases and J 8 bases, leaving 13 bases between the germline ends. The chain's CDR3 is CASSLSVGGGYTF. The CDR3 nucleotides read TGTGCCAGCAGTTTGTCCGTGGGAGGCGGCTACACCTTC.

The chain uses TRBV28 and TRBJ1-1; D possibly corresponds to TRBD1 (5 bases). Trimming removed 6 bases at V and 1 base at J, with 30 bases between. There are 20 residues in the CDR3. The germline V gene has CDR1 MDHEN and CDR2 SYDVKM. The CDR3 protein is CASRPTARAGQMFRNTEAFF. The CDR3 nucleotides read TGTGCCAGCAGACCTACCGCCAGGGCAGGGCAAATGTTCCGGAACACTGAAGCTTTCTTT. Filled out from reference TRBV28 and TRBJ1-1, the complete variable domain reads DVKVTQSSRYLVKRTGEKVFLECVQDMDHENMFWYRQDPGLGLRLIYFSYDVKMKEKGDIPEGYSVSREKKERFSLILESASTNQTSMYLCASRPTARAGQMFRNTEAFFGQGTRLTVV.

This clonotype was counted between two and nine times. This chain uses TRBV12-3 or TRBV12-4 with TRBJ1-4, with a weak D call TRBD1 (5 bases). The CDR3 contains 14 residues. V was shortened by 3 bases and J by 7 bases, with 12 bases between the two germline ends. Here the CDR3 DNA reads TGTGCCAGCAGTTTCACGCAGGGAAGTGAAAAACTGTTTTTT. This codes for CASSFTQGSEKLFF.

This clonotype was seen many times. Here the CDR3 DNA reads TGTGCCAGCAGCTTGTACTGGGGTACTGAAGCTTTCTTT. Translated, it gives CASSLYWGTEAFF. The V gene is TRBV5-4, the J gene TRBJ1-1, with unresolved D. This CDR3 region has 13 residues. V lost 1 base and J 5 bases, leaving 9 bases between the germline ends. CDR1 is SGHNT and CDR2 is YYREEE in the germline V gene (reference sequence).

The gene calls are TRBV7-2 and TRBJ2-7, with TRBD1 identical over 10 bases. Trimming removed 5 bases from V and 5 bases from J; junction bases left unmatched: 9. The CDR3 totals 15 residues. The germline CDR1 and CDR2 sequences are SGHTA and FQGNSA. CDR3 sequence: CASSGRDRGSNEQYF. Written as DNA, the CDR3 is TGTGCCAGCAGCGGCCGGGACAGGGGATCCAACGAGCAGTACTTC.

This clonotype has just one count. This rearrangement joins TRBV10-3 to TRBJ1-2, with 9 bases identical to TRBD1. J gave up 7 bases and V 6 bases, and 12 bases lay outside the gene matches. This CDR3 contains 15 residues. Germline lookup yields CDR1 ENHRY and CDR2 SYGVKD. CDR3 region: CAIRIRDRVSVGYTF. CDR3 coding DNA: TGTGCCATCAGGATCCGGGACAGGGTATCCGTTGGCTACACCTTC.

J is TRBJ1-2 and V is TRBV5-6; the match to TRBD1 covers 7 bases. Germline V gives CDR1 SGHDT, CDR2 YYEEEE. With 6 bases clipped from V and 0 bases from J, the junction kept 11 bases outside the gene matches. This CDR3 spans 16 amino acids. CDR3: CASNYRGLATNYGYTF. The CDR3 DNA reads TGTGCCAGCAACTACAGGGGACTTGCTACTAACTATGGCTACACCTTC.

This clonotype was recorded a few times. The rearrangement links TRBV18 to TRBJ2-2; 7 nucleotides match TRBD1. V dropped 4 bases and J dropped 5; count of bases not matched to a gene: 4. The CDR3 consists of 14 residues. CDR1 and CDR2 (germline): KGHSH, LQKENI. CDR3 sequence: CASSRGQRTGELFF. Written as DNA, the CDR3 is TGTGCCAGCTCACGGGGACAGCGAACCGGGGAGCTGTTTTTT.

J is TRBJ2-7 and V is TRBV7-6; D unresolved. The germline V gene has CDR1 SGHVS and CDR2 FNYEAQ. The CDR3 spans 15 residues. V lost 6 bases and J lost 0, with 15 bases in between. CDR3 DNA sequence: TGTGCCAGCAGACGCCGTGGGAACAGCTCCTACGAGCAGTACTTC. Its translation: CASRRRGNSSYEQYF. Full variable domain (missing parts from reference TRBV7-6 and TRBJ2-7): GAGVSQSPRYKVTKRGQDVALRCDPISGHVSLYWYRQALGQGPEFLTYFNYEAQQDKSGLPNDRFSAERPEGSISTLTIQRTEQRDSAMYRCASRRRGNSSYEQYFGPGTRLTVT.

V usage is TRBV6-6 and J usage is TRBJ1-2; weak D call: TRBD1 (5 bases). Trimming stripped 6 bases from V and 4 bases from J, with 9 bases between. This CDR3 contains 12 residues. Germline CDR1 MNHNY, CDR2 SVGAGI (reference sequence). This CDR3 is CASREGVYGYTF. In DNA, the CDR3 is TGTGCCAGCAGGGAAGGGGTCTATGGCTACACCTTC.

This chain joins TRBV28 and TRBJ2-1; 10 bases agree with TRBD2. The CDR3 length is 13 residues. Per the germline V gene, CDR1 is MDHEN and CDR2 is SYDVKM. Trimming took 10 bases from V and 8 from J; bases not matched to a gene: 8. As DNA, the CDR3 is TGTGCCACCGCGAGCGGGAGGGTAGATGAGCAGTTCTTC. This codes for CATASGRVDEQFF. The whole variable domain, filled in from reference TRBV28 and TRBJ2-1, reads DVKVTQSSRYLVKRTGEKVFLECVQDMDHENMFWYRQDPGLGLRLIYFSYDVKMKEKGDIPEGYSVSREKKERFSLILESASTNQTSMYLCATASGRVDEQFFGPGTRLTVL.

This clonotype was observed a few times. V is TRBV14 and J is TRBJ2-6; D perhaps matches TRBD1 (5 bases). This CDR3 region has 16 residues. Germline values: CDR1 SGHDN, CDR2 FVKESK. V lost 0 bases and J lost 2, with 8 bases in between. DNA for the CDR3: TGTGCCAGCAGCCAAGAAAGGGGCGCTGGGGCCAACGTCCTGACTTTC. Protein: CASSQERGAGANVLTF.

The chain has TRBV30 and TRBJ1-3; D unclear. Germline V lookup: CDR1 GTSNPN, CDR2 SVGIG (reference sequence). The CDR3 consists of 13 residues. The V end was cut by 1 base, the J end by 1 base, with 5 bases between. The CDR3 nucleotides read TGTGCCTGGAGTGCGGGGTCTGGAAACACCATATATTTT. Protein sequence: CAWSAGSGNTIYF.

As for this clonotype: Sequence at one end of the junction differs from germline and may be a read error. The rearrangement links TRBV7-9 to TRBJ2-7, with unresolved D. From germline, CDR1 is SEHNR and CDR2 FQNEAQ (reference sequence). This CDR3 is 14 amino acids long. Here the CDR3 DNA reads TGTGCCATCAGCTTAAACACAATGACCTACGAGCAGTACTTC. It translates to CAISLNTMTYEQYF.

Details on this clonotype: An end of the junction does not agree with germline; a read error may underlie this. The chain employs TRBV6-1 and TRBJ2-1, with TRBD2 matching over 7 bases. There are 16 residues in the CDR3. Germline lookup yields CDR1 MNHNS and CDR2 SASEGT. DNA of the CDR3: TGTGCCAGCAGCGAAGGGCAGGGAGGGCCGATGGGGGAGCAGTTCTTC. Translated, it gives CASSEGQGGPMGEQFF.

This clonotype was recorded a few times. The chain is built from TRBV7-9 and TRBJ2-5; D is unclear. Per the germline V gene, CDR1 is SEHNR and CDR2 is FQNEAQ (reference sequence). V shed 0 bases and J shed 5 bases, with 13 bases lying between them. The CDR3 totals 15 residues. The CDR3 loop reads CASSLAVAVEETQYF. The DNA of the CDR3 is TGTGCCAGCAGCTTAGCAGTGGCAGTTGAGGAGACCCAGTACTTC.

The rearrangement links TRBV7-9 to TRBJ1-3; possibly TRBD1 for D (6 bases). Germline V gene sequence: CDR1 SEHNR, CDR2 FQNEAQ (reference sequence). Trimming took off 5 bases at V and 2 bases at J, with 13 bases between the two ends. The CDR3 spans 15 residues. The CDR3 nucleotides are TGTGCCAGCAGCCCGAAACGGACAGCTGGAAACACCATATATTTT. Encoded protein: CASSPKRTAGNTIYF.

This clonotype was counted ten times or more. V usage is TRBV7-2 and J usage is TRBJ2-7; D uncertain. Trimming removed 4 bases at V and 4 bases at J, with 8 bases between. The germline CDR1 and CDR2 sequences are SGHTA and FQGNSA. The CDR3 sequence is 12 residues long. CDR3 protein: CASSSNGYEQYF. CDR3 nucleotide sequence: TGTGCCAGCAGCTCGAACGGTTACGAGCAGTACTTC.

This clonotype has a single count. This chain joins TRBV25-1 and TRBJ1-6, with D possibly being TRBD1 (5 bases). This CDR3 has 14 amino acids. Germline V gene lookup returns CDR1 MGHDK and CDR2 SYGVNS. V lost 7 bases, J lost 9 bases, and 16 bases lay in between. CDR3 protein: CASKRMGGSSPLHF. CDR3 sequence (DNA): TGTGCCAGCAAGAGAATGGGGGGAAGTTCACCCCTCCACTTT. Complete variable domain (other parts from reference TRBV25-1 and TRBJ1-6): EADIYQTPRYLVIGTGKKITLECSQTMGHDKMYWYQQDPGMELHLIHYSYGVNSTEKGDLSSESTVSRIRTEHFPLTLESARPSHTSQYLCASKRMGGSSPLHFGNGTRLTVT.